What follows are 4 T cell receptor beta chains derived from one specimen sequenced in a study of control samples from healthy donors and cancer patients (dated by TCRdb to 2019 to 2021). The library was obtained by the immunoSEQ multiplex PCR assay. TCRdb limited this immuneACCESS table to in-frame rearrangements with V and J called. A share of clones is missing; checked studies link under half to unresolved V genes, and the rest is unexplained. Recorded for this sample are 80,000 to 100,000 clones; almost 90% of them occurred a single time. The ten largest clones add up to 14% of the sample. The sequenced sample was blood. These receptors were collected from a man aged 30-40 years in good health.

The rearrangement uses TRBV5-4 and TRBJ2-5; 9 positions agree with TRBD2. The germline V gene has CDR1 SGHNT and CDR2 YYREEE (reference sequence). The CDR3 contains 15 residues. Losses at the gene ends were 1 base for V and 5 bases for J; bases not matched to a gene: 6. The CDR3 sequence: CASSLSSGIWETQYF. The CDR3 DNA follows: TGTGCCAGCAGCTTGTCTAGCGGGATATGGGAGACCCAGTACTTC.

This chain uses TRBV9 with TRBJ2-2, with 7 bases fitting TRBD2. This CDR3 is 16 amino acids long. In germline, CDR1 is SGDLS, CDR2 YYNGEE. V was pared by 4 bases and J by 1 base, with 7 bases of the junction left unmatched. The CDR3 loop reads CASSLGLAENTGELFF. CDR3 nucleotides: TGTGCCAGCAGCCTAGGTCTAGCGGAGAACACCGGGGAGCTGTTTTTT.

The chain links TRBV18 to TRBJ1-1, with D uncertain. The CDR3 length is 15 residues. Between the trimmed V and J ends, which lost 0 bases and 4 bases, there was a span of 12 bases. Germline V gene sequence: CDR1 KGHSH, CDR2 LQKENI. CDR3 sequence (DNA): TGTGCCAGCTCACCACCTTCCACCTGGGGCACTGAAGCTTTCTTT. Residues: CASSPPSTWGTEAFF.

The chain carries TRBV15 and TRBJ1-1, with D possibly TRBD1 on 6 matching bases. The germline V and J ends were trimmed by 3 bases and 10 bases, with 15 bases remaining between them. The CDR3 is 13 amino acids. Looked up from germline, CDR1 is LNHNV and CDR2 is YYDKDF (reference sequence). This chain's CDR3 is CATSRDEGRGAFF. The CDR3 nucleotides read TGTGCCACCAGCAGGGACGAGGGCAGGGGAGCTTTCTTT.